A single sample is the source of the 26 T cell receptor beta chains below, sequenced in a study of blood T cell repertoires in COVID-19. TCRdb's copy holds only in-frame clones and misses some; the assay was immunoSEQ multiplex PCR. There are roughly 180,000 clones in the sample; about 76% occur only once, and roughly 9.4% lies in the top ten. Sample: peripheral blood. The receptors originated from a woman in her 50s with active or convalescent COVID-19.

CDR3 residues: CATSRVRGRGRGSTEAFF. The CDR3 nucleotides read TGTGCCACCAGCAGGGTACGGGGAAGAGGTCGAGGCTCCACTGAAGCTTTCTTT. The rearrangement joins TRBV15 to TRBJ1-1; D ambiguous. With 3 bases removed from V and 4 bases from J, the gap between germline ends came to 24 bases. The CDR3 has 18 residues. Germline V gene lookup returns CDR1 LNHNV and CDR2 YYDKDF (reference sequence).

The genes are TRBV3-1 (or the pseudogene TRBV3-2) and TRBJ2-1, with D possibly matching TRBD2 (7 bases). The CDR3 spans 16 residues. Germline V lookup: CDR1 LGHDT, CDR2 YNNKEL (reference sequence). V shed 3 bases and J shed 5 bases, with 17 bases lying between them. CDR3 loop: CASSHRGGGVDNEQFF. In DNA, the CDR3 is TGTGCCAGCAGCCACCGCGGGGGCGGGGTCGACAATGAGCAGTTCTTC.

In its sample, this clone was seen many times. J is TRBJ1-2 and V is TRBV6-2 or TRBV6-3, with D unresolved. Trimming took 5 bases from V and 8 from J, leaving 9 bases between them. This CDR3 has 11 residues. Germline-derived CDR1 and CDR2 are MNHEY and SVGEGT. The chain's CDR3 is CASSPPPGYTF. The CDR3 DNA follows: TGTGCCAGCAGTCCCCCCCCGGGCTACACCTTC.

V gene TRBV27 combines with J gene TRBJ2-7, with 12 nucleotides matching TRBD2. Trimming cost V 8 bases and J 5 bases; bases outside gene matches: 13. Per germline, CDR1 MNHEY and CDR2 SMNVEV (reference sequence). The CDR3 has 16 amino acids. The CDR3 sequence is CASLPASGRAWNEQYF. The CDR3 nucleotides are TGTGCCAGCCTTCCTGCTAGCGGGAGGGCCTGGAACGAGCAGTACTTC.

This clone was seen once. This chain joins TRBV27 and TRBJ2-3; D uncertain. Germline loops: CDR1 MNHEY, CDR2 SMNVEV (reference sequence). This CDR3 has 14 residues. Trimming stripped 3 bases from V and 6 bases from J, with 13 bases between. Here the CDR3 DNA reads TGTGCCAGCAGTTTCTTTCAGGCTCGGGATACGCAGTATTTT. Translation: CASSFFQARDTQYF.

The CDR3 region has the DNA TGTGCCTGGAGTTACGGGGGAAGGGAGACCCAGTACTTC. Protein product: CAWSYGGRETQYF. This chain joins TRBV30 and TRBJ2-5, with D maybe TRBD2 (6 bases). The germline CDR1 and CDR2 sequences are GTSNPN and SVGIG (reference sequence). Between the trimmed V and J ends, which lost 2 bases and 5 bases, there was a span of 12 bases. CDR3 length equals 13 residues.

This chain connects TRBV7-2 to TRBJ1-6; no reliable D call. The CDR3 loop spans 13 amino acids. Between the trimmed V and J ends, which lost 5 bases and 6 bases, there was a span of 8 bases. Germline values: CDR1 SGHTA, CDR2 FQGNSA. CDR3 residues: CASSPETNSPLHF. The CDR3 DNA sequence: TGTGCCAGCAGCCCGGAGACTAATTCACCCCTCCACTTT.

The V gene is TRBV11-2, the J gene TRBJ2-7; 11 nucleotides line up with TRBD2. This CDR3 is built from 15 residues. J lost 0 bases, V lost 8 bases, and 6 bases had no gene match. Germline V gene lookup returns CDR1 SGHAT and CDR2 FQNNGV. For the CDR3, the DNA is TGTGCCAGCTCCTTAGCGGGAGGGCGCTCCTACGAGCAGTACTTC. Residues: CASSLAGGRSYEQYF.

The chain combines TRBV5-1 with TRBJ2-1; 12 bases align to TRBD1. Germline CDR1 is SGHRS and CDR2 is YFSETQ. The CDR3 totals 16 residues. J lost 6 bases, V lost 4 bases, and 8 bases had no gene match. For the CDR3, the DNA is TGCGCCAGCAGCGCCCTTGGGACAGGGGGCGGCAATGAGCAGTTCTTC. It specifies CASSALGTGGGNEQFF. The variable domain in full, with the rest retrieved from reference TRBV5-1 and TRBJ2-1, is KAGVTQTPRYLIKTRGQQVTLSCSPISGHRSVSWYQQTPGQGLQFLFEYFSETQRNKGNFPGRFSGRQFSNSRSEMNVSTLELGDSALYLCASSALGTGGGNEQFFGPGTRLTVL.

This clone turned up a few times. The chain carries TRBV19 and TRBJ2-5, with a weak D call TRBD2 (7 bases). Deletions cut 7 bases from V and 2 bases from J, with 23 bases between. Germline loops: CDR1 LNHDA, CDR2 SQIVND (reference sequence). The CDR3 has 17 residues. The CDR3 here is CASTPKGGAGAQETQYF. The CDR3 region has the DNA TGTGCCAGTACCCCAAAGGGGGGGGCAGGCGCTCAAGAGACCCAGTACTTC.

V gene TRBV4-3 combines with J gene TRBJ2-7; 8 nucleotides agree with TRBD2. The V gene end was trimmed by 4 bases and the J gene end by 4 bases; junction bases not matched to a gene: 18. Germline V lookup: CDR1 LGHNA, CDR2 YSLEER. This CDR3 spans 18 amino acids. The CDR3: CASSLTFNTGAGVYEQYF. The CDR3 region has the DNA TGCGCCAGCAGCCTTACATTCAATACCGGAGCGGGAGTATACGAGCAGTACTTC.

This sequence joins TRBV11-2 and TRBJ1-2; D is perhaps TRBD1 (5 bases). The V end was cut by 1 base, the J end by 8 bases, with 14 bases between. The CDR3 extends over 14 amino acids. Looked up from germline, CDR1 is SGHAT and CDR2 is FQNNGV. This CDR3 is CASSLAGGVGGYTF. DNA for the CDR3: TGTGCCAGCAGCTTAGCCGGGGGGGTAGGCGGCTACACCTTC.

This chain connects TRBV6-2 or TRBV6-3 to TRBJ2-7; 10 nucleotides line up with TRBD1. Germline V gives CDR1 MNHEY, CDR2 SVGEGT. The CDR3 consists of 14 residues. V was clipped by 5 bases and J by 5 bases; unmatched bases: 6. CDR3 protein: CASSQPGQGNEQYF. CDR3 nucleotide sequence: TGTGCCAGCAGTCAACCGGGACAGGGGAACGAGCAGTACTTC.

The chain uses TRBV10-3 and TRBJ1-2; D gene unclear. V gave up 3 bases and J gave up 0 bases, with 5 bases separating them. CDR1 and CDR2 (germline): ENHRY, SYGVKD. CDR3 size: 13 residues. Here the CDR3 DNA reads TGTGCCATCAGTGAAGGAGCTAACTATGGCTACACCTTC. It codes for CAISEGANYGYTF.

The chain joins TRBV6-2 or TRBV6-3 to TRBJ1-2, with 11 bases aligning to TRBD1. CDR1 is MNHEY and CDR2 is SVGEGT in the germline V gene. V was clipped by 5 bases and J by 2 bases; unmatched bases: 1. This CDR3 is built from 14 residues. The CDR3 region is CASSGQGANYGYTF. CDR3 coding DNA: TGTGCCAGCAGTGGACAGGGGGCAAACTATGGCTACACCTTC.

The V and J genes are TRBV6-5 and TRBJ2-3, with 14 bases lining up with TRBD2. CDR1 is MNHEY, CDR2 SVGAGI, per germline. The junction had 2 bases not matched to a gene; V was cut back by 6 bases and J by 6 bases. The CDR3 has 14 residues. The CDR3 DNA sequence: TGTGCCAGCAGCAGGACTAGCGGGGGGGATACGCAGTATTTT. It is translated as CASSRTSGGDTQYF.

The chain carries TRBV18 and TRBJ2-3, with D maybe TRBD2 (5 bases). V dropped 6 bases and J dropped 0 bases, with 22 bases sitting between them. This CDR3 is 18 amino acids long. Germline CDR1 reads KGHSH; CDR2 reads LQKENI. CDR3 protein: CASSRGFSRSTSTDTQYF. CDR3 nucleotides: TGTGCCAGCTCTCGAGGGTTCTCGAGGTCTACCAGCACAGATACGCAGTATTTT.

This clone was detected only a few times. The chain couples TRBV4-3 to TRBJ2-1, with D uncertain. The CDR3 is made up of 14 amino acids. Trimming took 2 bases from V and 6 from J, leaving 11 bases between them. Germline assignment: CDR1 LGHNA and CDR2 YSLEER. CDR3 sequence reads: CASSQLVRVNEQFF. CDR3 nucleotide sequence: TGCGCCAGCAGCCAACTCGTTCGGGTCAATGAGCAGTTCTTC.

This clone was found a few times. The V and J genes are TRBV6-5 and TRBJ1-1; the D is unclear. The germline V gene encodes CDR1 MNHEY and CDR2 SVGAGI. The CDR3 is 14 residues long. V lost 5 bases to trimming and J lost 0 bases, with 10 bases between them. As DNA, the CDR3 is TGTGCCAGCAGTCCTGGCAGGTTGAACACTGAAGCTTTCTTT. This translates into CASSPGRLNTEAFF.

The rearrangement joins TRBV2 to TRBJ2-3; the D gene is possibly TRBD1 (5 bases). The CDR3 has 16 residues. The germline V gene has CDR1 SNHLY and CDR2 FYNNEI. The V end lost 2 bases, the J end lost 0 bases, and 12 bases lay between the germline ends. The CDR3 coding sequence is TGTGCCAGCAGTGAAATAGGACACGGCAGCACAGATACGCAGTATTTT. Translated, it gives CASSEIGHGSTDTQYF.

The genes are TRBV7-2 and TRBJ2-1, with 9 bases that match TRBD2. The CDR3 loop spans 14 amino acids. V was pared by 5 bases and J by 9 bases, with 8 bases of the junction left unmatched. CDR1 SGHTA and CDR2 FQGNSA come from the germline V gene. The CDR3 sequence is CASSLGTSLGEQFF. CDR3 nucleotide sequence: TGTGCCAGCAGCCTCGGGACTAGCTTGGGTGAGCAGTTCTTC.

V and J are TRBV9 and TRBJ1-1; perhaps TRBD1 as D (6 bases). CDR1 SGDLS and CDR2 YYNGEE come from the germline V gene. With 0 bases removed from V and 4 bases from J, the gap between germline ends came to 13 bases. The CDR3 runs 15 residues. CDR3 coding DNA: TGTGCCAGCAGCGTAGATCCCCAGGGGCCCACTGAAGCTTTCTTT. It codes for CASSVDPQGPTEAFF.

This chain connects TRBV7-2 to TRBJ2-7; 10 bases fit TRBD2. Trimming at V came to 5 bases and at J to 6 bases, leaving 13 bases not matched to a gene. This CDR3 has 16 residues. The germline CDR1 and CDR2 sequences are SGHTA and FQGNSA. The CDR3 protein is CASSRQGSGGLGEQYF. DNA of the CDR3: TGTGCCAGCAGCCGGCAGGGTAGCGGGGGGCTTGGCGAGCAGTACTTC.

This clone came up once. V is TRBV25-1 and J is TRBJ2-5; 7 nucleotides line up with TRBD2. V lost 3 bases and J lost 3; bases outside the gene matches: 4. Germline V gives CDR1 MGHDK, CDR2 SYGVNS. CDR3 length: 14 amino acids. Here the CDR3 DNA reads TGTGCCAGCAGTGATGCAGGGAGGGAAGAGACCCAGTACTTC. Encoded protein: CASSDAGREETQYF.

The chain joins TRBV5-8 to TRBJ1-6; D not resolved. Germline V gene data show CDR1 as SGHTS and CDR2 as YDEGEE. This CDR3 spans 18 amino acids. With 4 bases removed from V and 7 bases from J, the gap between germline ends came to 24 bases. CDR3 DNA sequence: TGTGCCAGCAGCCGGACTTTAGATGGACGGGCTGGGAATTCACCCCTCCACTTT. It codes for CASSRTLDGRAGNSPLHF. Filled out from reference TRBV5-8 and TRBJ1-6, the complete variable domain reads EAGVTQSPTHLIKTRGQQATLRCSPISGHTSVYWYQQALGLGLQFLLWYDEGEERNRGNFPPRFSGRQFPNYSSELNVNALELEDSALYLCASSRTLDGRAGNSPLHFGNGTRLTVT.

The rearrangement uses TRBV30 and TRBJ2-7; D is unresolved. Germline CDR1 is GTSNPN and CDR2 is SVGIG (reference sequence). This CDR3 spans 13 amino acids. Trimming left V 3 bases short and J 7 bases short, with 16 bases between. The CDR3 is CAWSLDYTVEQYF. The DNA of the CDR3 is TGTGCCTGGAGCCTCGATTATACGGTAGAGCAGTACTTC.